The sequence of this TCR beta chain was determined in a study of control samples from healthy donors and cancer patients. The CDR3 has 12 residues. From germline, CDR1 is WNHNN and CDR2 SYGVQD (reference sequence). Trimming cost V 5 bases and J 2 bases, with 4 bases left between them. Only in-frame clones appear in the TCRdb table, and some are missing; sequencing was by immunoSEQ multiplex PCR. The sample lists under 130,000 clones; roughly 91% were seen once. This clone was seen a handful of times. The specimen was PBMCs. This chain uses TRBV10-1 with TRBJ1-5; no clear D gene. The receptor was derived from a man aged 55 to 70 with lung cancer. This CDR3 is CASSTGNQPQHF. The CDR3 DNA reads TGCGCCAGCAGTACAGGCAATCAGCCCCAGCATTTT.